A selection of T cell receptor beta chains follows, all from one sample in a study of Ad26.COV2.S vaccination and SARS-CoV-2 variants. Sequenced by immunoSEQ multiplex PCR; TCRdb stores in-frame clones only, minus some. Of approximately 420,000 clones in the sample, more than 85% are singletons; the top ten hold 3.5%. The material sequenced was peripheral blood, taken in a trial of Ad26.COV2.S vaccine versus placebo. The receptors were gathered from a person between 18 and 65 years old who received the Ad26.COV2.S COVID-19 vaccine or a placebo. The CDR3 runs from the conserved cysteine through the conserved F or W. Fields, in order: CDR3 DNA, CDR3 protein, D gene, J gene, V gene, clone size. A D gene is named only where the DNA matches it firmly. A row's size may be missing; if present it is once, few, many or a size class.

DNA: TGTGCCAGCAGCGTAAGGTCGGGGCAGCCCCAGCATTTT
CDR3: CASSVRSGQPQHF
D: -
J: TRBJ1-5
V: TRBV9
size: -

DNA: TGTGCCAGCAGCCAAGAAGGTACCTCTCACACCTTC
CDR3: CASSQEGTSHTF
D: -
J: TRBJ1-2
V: TRBV3-1/TRBV3-2
size: -

DNA: TGCGCCAGCAGCGGCGGCCCTTACGAGCAGTACTTC
CDR3: CASSGGPYEQYF
D: -
J: TRBJ2-7
V: TRBV10-1
size: -

DNA: TGTGCCAGCAGGAGGACAGGGGTCGGGGAAAAACTGTTTTTT
CDR3: CASRRTGVGEKLFF
D: TRBD1
J: TRBJ1-4
V: TRBV2
size: -

DNA: TGTGCCAGTAGTATTCTGTCTTCAAGGAACAATGAGCAGTTCTTC
CDR3: CASSILSSRNNEQFF
D: -
J: TRBJ2-1
V: TRBV19
size: -

DNA: TGCGCCAGCAGCCAAGATAGCGGGGAACAGACAAGCTCTGAAGCTTTCTTT
CDR3: CASSQDSGEQTSSEAFF
D: -
J: TRBJ1-1
V: TRBV4-1
size: -

DNA: TGTGCCAGCAGTTACAAGGGCTTGAACTATGGCTACACCTTC
CDR3: CASSYKGLNYGYTF
D: -
J: TRBJ1-2
V: TRBV6-2/TRBV6-3
size: -

DNA: TGTGCCAGCAGCTTGGGGACAGTTTTCGGCTACACCTTC
CDR3: CASSLGTVFGYTF
D: TRBD1
J: TRBJ1-2
V: TRBV7-8
size: few

DNA: TGCGCCAGCAGCCAATATCGGGTGGACCCTTATGGCTACACCTTC
CDR3: CASSQYRVDPYGYTF
D: -
J: TRBJ1-2
V: TRBV4-3
size: -

DNA: TGTGCCAGCAGTGAAGAAACTAGGGCTGGAAACACCATATATTTT
CDR3: CASSEETRAGNTIYF
D: -
J: TRBJ1-3
V: TRBV2
size: -

DNA: TGTGCCAGCAGTGGATACGAGTATGGCTACACCTTC
CDR3: CASSGYEYGYTF
D: -
J: TRBJ1-2
V: TRBV6-2/TRBV6-3
size: -

DNA: TGTGCCACATCGCGGGACTTTAGCAATCAGCCCCAGCATTTT
CDR3: CATSRDFSNQPQHF
D: -
J: TRBJ1-5
V: TRBV19
size: -

DNA: TGTGCCAGCAGGAGGGGTAGCGGGGGACCAGAGACCCAGTACTTC
CDR3: CASRRGSGGPETQYF
D: TRBD2
J: TRBJ2-5
V: TRBV2
size: once

DNA: TGTGCCAGCAGCTTAGTAGGCGTTCTGGATACGCAGTATTTT
CDR3: CASSLVGVLDTQYF
D: -
J: TRBJ2-3
V: TRBV7-8
size: -

DNA: TGTGCCAGCAGCCAAGGGATTGGGGGCGCGGGCAATCAGCCCCAGCATTTT
CDR3: CASSQGIGGAGNQPQHF
D: -
J: TRBJ1-5
V: TRBV3-1/TRBV3-2
size: -

DNA: TGTGCCAGCTTTCCGGGACTGGGAGGTGACAATGAGCAGTTCTTC
CDR3: CASFPGLGGDNEQFF
D: -
J: TRBJ2-1
V: TRBV6-5
size: -

DNA: TGTGCCAGCAGCCAAGAAACGGGGTTGAATTCACCCCTCCACTTT
CDR3: CASSQETGLNSPLHF
D: -
J: TRBJ1-6
V: TRBV14
size: few

DNA: TGTGCCAGCAGTTACGGCCAGGGTTTCAGACAGGCCCTCGGCAGTGAAGCTTTCTTT
CDR3: CASSYGQGFRQALGSEAFF
D: -
J: TRBJ1-1
V: TRBV6-2/TRBV6-3
size: -

DNA: TGTGCCAGCAGTTTGCAACCCCGACAGGGGGCAACCTCACCCCTCCACTTT
CDR3: CASSLQPRQGATSPLHF
D: TRBD1
J: TRBJ1-6
V: TRBV27
size: -

DNA: TGCGCCAGCAGCTCAGCCGGGACTGGCACAATGGAGCAGTTCTTC
CDR3: CASSSAGTGTMEQFF
D: -
J: TRBJ2-1
V: TRBV5-1
size: -

DNA: TGTGCCAGCAGCGTCGGGGTGCCTCTCCAAGAGACCCAGTACTTC
CDR3: CASSVGVPLQETQYF
D: -
J: TRBJ2-5
V: TRBV5-6
size: -

DNA: TGTGCCAGCAGCCAAGCCGGGACAGGGATTGCAGATACGCAGTATTTT
CDR3: CASSQAGTGIADTQYF
D: TRBD1
J: TRBJ2-3
V: TRBV3-1/TRBV3-2
size: -

DNA: TGTGCCAGCAGATCGGGATTGTTCAATGAGCAGTTCTTC
CDR3: CASRSGLFNEQFF
D: -
J: TRBJ2-1
V: TRBV11-1
size: once

DNA: TGTGCCAGTAGTAGGGGGAACACTGAAGCTTTCTTT
CDR3: CASSRGNTEAFF
D: -
J: TRBJ1-1
V: TRBV19
size: -

DNA: TGCAGCGTTGAAGACACAGTTTCTTCTGAAGCTTTCTTT
CDR3: CSVEDTVSSEAFF
D: -
J: TRBJ1-1
V: TRBV29-1
size: -

DNA: TGCGCCAGCAGCCAAGAAAGCAGGCGGGGGGGCGATCGGGAGCAGTACTTC
CDR3: CASSQESRRGGDREQYF
D: TRBD2
J: TRBJ2-7
V: TRBV4-3
size: -

DNA: TGTGCCAGCAGCCCCGGGGGCGAGCAGTACTTC
CDR3: CASSPGGEQYF
D: -
J: TRBJ2-7
V: TRBV9
size: -

DNA: TGCGCCAGCAGGTGGACAGGGAGCACTGAAGCTTTCTTT
CDR3: CASRWTGSTEAFF
D: TRBD1
J: TRBJ1-1
V: TRBV5-1
size: -

DNA: TGCGCCAGCAGCCAGGGACACAACATGAACACTGAAGCTTTCTTT
CDR3: CASSQGHNMNTEAFF
D: -
J: TRBJ1-1
V: TRBV5-1
size: -

DNA: TGTGCCAGCAGCCCCCGGCCCGCAGGCCCGCCTGAAGCTTTCTTT
CDR3: CASSPRPAGPPEAFF
D: -
J: TRBJ1-1
V: TRBV7-8
size: -

DNA: TGTGCCAGCAGTTATGTTTCGGGGATGGGTGAAGCTTTCTTT
CDR3: CASSYVSGMGEAFF
D: -
J: TRBJ1-1
V: TRBV6-5
size: -

DNA: TGCGCCAGCAGCCAAGTAACCGCCCAAGAGACCCAGTACTTC
CDR3: CASSQVTAQETQYF
D: -
J: TRBJ2-5
V: TRBV4-1
size: -

DNA: TGTGCCAGCAGCGACCCCATCGGGGCGGGAGAGACCCAGTACTTC
CDR3: CASSDPIGAGETQYF
D: -
J: TRBJ2-5
V: TRBV5-5
size: once

DNA: TGTGCCAGCAGCTTAGCCCCCGACGACTATGGCTACACCTTC
CDR3: CASSLAPDDYGYTF
D: -
J: TRBJ1-2
V: TRBV7-2
size: -

DNA: TGTGCCAGCAGTGCAGGGGCAGGCAATCAGCCCCAGCATTTT
CDR3: CASSAGAGNQPQHF
D: -
J: TRBJ1-5
V: TRBV7-9
size: -

DNA: TGTGCCAGCAGCGGTTTAGGGGGGACAGTGCTCTCTGGGGCCAACGTCCTGACTTTC
CDR3: CASSGLGGTVLSGANVLTF
D: -
J: TRBJ2-6
V: TRBV4-2
size: -

DNA: TGTGCCAGCAGTAGTCTAGTGACAGATACGCAGTATTTT
CDR3: CASSSLVTDTQYF
D: -
J: TRBJ2-3
V: TRBV3-1/TRBV3-2
size: -

DNA: TGTGCCAGCAGCTTGCCCTTTCGGACAGGGTCCTACAATGAGCAGTTCTTC
CDR3: CASSLPFRTGSYNEQFF
D: TRBD1
J: TRBJ2-1
V: TRBV5-4
size: many

DNA: TGTGCCAGCAGCGGCCGTCAGAGTGATGAAGCTTTCTTT
CDR3: CASSGRQSDEAFF
D: -
J: TRBJ1-1
V: TRBV3-1/TRBV3-2
size: once

DNA: TGTGCCAGCAGCAAAACACACAGGGGGCACTACGAGCAGTACTTC
CDR3: CASSKTHRGHYEQYF
D: -
J: TRBJ2-7
V: TRBV21-1
size: once

DNA: TGTGCCAGCAGTAGGGGGGCTCAATACAATGAGCAGTTCTTC
CDR3: CASSRGAQYNEQFF
D: -
J: TRBJ2-1
V: TRBV27
size: -

DNA: TGTGCCAGCAGCTCCGGGACTAGTAGCGACGAGCAGTACTTC
CDR3: CASSSGTSSDEQYF
D: TRBD2
J: TRBJ2-7
V: TRBV7-8
size: -

DNA: TGTGCCAGCAGCTTGTTGGATGCGGGGGACACTGAAGCTTTCTTT
CDR3: CASSLLDAGDTEAFF
D: -
J: TRBJ1-1
V: TRBV5-6
size: -

DNA: TGTGCCAGCAGGTACGGAAAGGCGGGACAGGGCAAGAATGAGCAGTTCTTC
CDR3: CASRYGKAGQGKNEQFF
D: TRBD1
J: TRBJ2-1
V: TRBV7-9
size: -

DNA: TGCGCCAGCAGCTCTGGCCGTGTTGCCAATGAGCAGTTCTTC
CDR3: CASSSGRVANEQFF
D: -
J: TRBJ2-1
V: TRBV5-1
size: -

DNA: TGTGCCAGCAGGGACGGGAACACTGAAGCTTTCTTT
CDR3: CASRDGNTEAFF
D: -
J: TRBJ1-1
V: TRBV7-6
size: -

DNA: TGTGCCAGCAGCCAAGAAGGGCCCTACGAGCAGTACTTC
CDR3: CASSQEGPYEQYF
D: -
J: TRBJ2-7
V: TRBV3-1/TRBV3-2
size: -

DNA: TGCGCCAGCAGTGAGGGACGGAATTCACCCCTCCACTTT
CDR3: CASSEGRNSPLHF
D: -
J: TRBJ1-6
V: TRBV10-1
size: -

DNA: TGTGCCAGCAGCTCCCGGAAAGAAGGGGCTAATGAAAAACTGTTTTTT
CDR3: CASSSRKEGANEKLFF
D: -
J: TRBJ1-4
V: TRBV5-4
size: -

DNA: TGTGCCAGCAGCTTAGGACGGATTCCAGATACGCAGTATTTT
CDR3: CASSLGRIPDTQYF
D: -
J: TRBJ2-3
V: TRBV7-8
size: -